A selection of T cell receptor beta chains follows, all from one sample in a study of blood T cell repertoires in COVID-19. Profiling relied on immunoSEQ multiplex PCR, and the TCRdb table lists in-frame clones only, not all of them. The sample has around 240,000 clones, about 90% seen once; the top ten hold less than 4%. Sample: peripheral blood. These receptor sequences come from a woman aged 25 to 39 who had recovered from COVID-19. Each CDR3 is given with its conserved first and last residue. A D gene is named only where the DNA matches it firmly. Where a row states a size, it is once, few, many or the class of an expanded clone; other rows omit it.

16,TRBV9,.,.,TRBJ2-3,CASRPSPDRGADTQYF,TGTGCCAGCAGACCTTCACCCGATCGAGGCGCAGATACGCAGTATTTT
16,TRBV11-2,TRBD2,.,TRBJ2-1,CASSLTSGGLYNEQFF,TGTGCCAGCAGCTTGACTAGCGGGGGGCTATACAATGAGCAGTTCTTC
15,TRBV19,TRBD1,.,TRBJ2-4,CASSVSTGVRNIQYF,TGTGCCAGTAGTGTGTCGACAGGGGTGAGAAACATTCAGTACTTC
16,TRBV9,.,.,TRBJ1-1,CASSVAPQGLNTEAFF,TGTGCCAGCAGCGTAGCCCCTCAGGGGTTGAACACTGAAGCTTTCTTT
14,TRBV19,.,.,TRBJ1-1,CASASRGGNTEAFF,TGTGCCAGTGCCTCCCGAGGGGGGAACACTGAAGCTTTCTTT
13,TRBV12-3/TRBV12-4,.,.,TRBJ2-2,CASSFWNTGELFF,TGTGCCAGCAGTTTCTGGAACACCGGGGAGCTGTTTTTT
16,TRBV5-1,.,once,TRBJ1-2,CASSLEPGGTTTGYTF,TGCGCCAGCAGCTTGGAACCCGGGGGGACCACGACAGGCTACACCTTC
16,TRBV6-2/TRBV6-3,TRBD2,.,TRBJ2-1,CASSYPAGGGYNEQFF,TGTGCCAGCAGTTACCCAGCGGGGGGAGGTTACAATGAGCAGTTCTTC
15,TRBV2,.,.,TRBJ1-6,CASSVWTDYNSPLHF,TGTGCCAGCAGTGTGTGGACAGATTATAATTCACCCCTCCACTTT
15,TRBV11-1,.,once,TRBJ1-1,CASSKDRLLNTEAFF,TGTGCCAGCAGCAAAGACAGGTTATTAAACACTGAAGCTTTCTTT
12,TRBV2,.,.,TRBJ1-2,CASRLTAYGYTF,TGTGCCAGTCGGTTAACAGCCTATGGCTACACCTTC
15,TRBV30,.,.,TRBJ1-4,CAWSVRGDWNEKLFF,TGTGCCTGGAGTGTACGGGGGGACTGGAATGAAAAACTGTTTTTT
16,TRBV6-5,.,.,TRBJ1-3,CASSSSQGLSGNTIYF,TGTGCCAGCAGTTCCTCACAGGGCCTATCTGGAAACACCATATATTTT
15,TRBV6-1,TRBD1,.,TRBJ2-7,CASSEFRDSSYEQYF,TGTGCCAGCAGTGAGTTCCGGGACAGCTCCTACGAGCAGTACTTC
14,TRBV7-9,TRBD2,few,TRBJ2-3,CASRRGESTDTQYF,TGTGCCAGCAGACGGGGGGAGAGCACAGATACGCAGTATTTT
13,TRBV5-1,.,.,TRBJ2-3,CASSLPDTDTQYF,TGCGCCAGCAGCTTACCAGACACAGATACGCAGTATTTT
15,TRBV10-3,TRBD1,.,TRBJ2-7,CAISPTDREVYEQYF,TGTGCCATCAGTCCGACGGACAGGGAAGTTTACGAGCAGTACTTC
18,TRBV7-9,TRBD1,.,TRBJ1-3,CASSLASGQAVSGNTIYF,TGTGCCAGCAGCTTAGCGTCTGGACAGGCAGTCTCTGGAAACACCATATATTTT
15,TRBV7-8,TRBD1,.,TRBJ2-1,CASSTPRQGANEQFF,TGTGCCAGCAGTACCCCAAGACAGGGGGCGAATGAGCAGTTCTTC
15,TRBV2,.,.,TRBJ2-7,CASSEAGRTPYEQYF,TGTGCCAGCAGTGAAGCGGGTAGGACACCCTACGAGCAGTACTTC
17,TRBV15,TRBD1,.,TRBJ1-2,CATSREASGGGINGYTF,TGTGCCACCAGCAGAGAAGCTTCAGGGGGCGGAATAAATGGCTACACCTTC